This entry lists 31 T cell receptor beta chains sequenced from one sample in a study of Ad26.COV2.S vaccination and SARS-CoV-2 variants. Treatment indicated: 19 received Ad26.COV2.S at low or high dose, single or two shots; a few received placebo; per-sample allocation not given. The study sampled participants on day 63 after the first vaccine or placebo injection. The table came from immunoSEQ multiplex PCR; TCRdb's copy has only in-frame clones and leaves some out. The repertoire includes 200,000 to 250,000 clones, approximately 87% of them detected once, and approximately 11% sits in the top ten. This specimen was peripheral blood, taken in a trial of Ad26.COV2.S vaccine versus placebo. These receptor sequences come from a person between 18 and 59 years old who received the Ad26.COV2.S COVID-19 vaccine or a placebo.

This chain links TRBV7-3 with TRBJ2-2; D unresolved. CDR1 SGHTA and CDR2 FQGTGA come from the germline V gene. V dropped 3 bases and J dropped 5 bases, with 10 bases sitting between them. The CDR3 has 14 amino acids. The CDR3 DNA sequence: TGTGCCAGCAGCTTCGATTTGGATACCGGGGAGCTGTTTTTT. It codes for CASSFDLDTGELFF.

V and J are TRBV5-1 and TRBJ1-4, with a tentative D call TRBD1 (6 bases). The V and J ends lost 4 bases and 5 bases respectively, with 18 bases between them. Germline CDR1 is SGHRS and CDR2 is YFSETQ. The length of the CDR3 is 16 residues. The CDR3 here is CASSIPGTTGNEKLFF. DNA of the CDR3: TGCGCCAGCAGCATTCCCGGGACAACGGGGAATGAAAAACTGTTTTTT.

The V gene is TRBV11-1, the J gene TRBJ1-4, with 10 nucleotides matching TRBD1. CDR3 length: 15 amino acids. The V gene end was trimmed by 5 bases and the J gene end by 6 bases; junction bases not matched to a gene: 6. Germline CDR1 is SGHAT and CDR2 is FQDESV (reference sequence). CDR3 bases: TGTGCCAGCAGCCCCAGGACAGGGGGGGATGAAAAACTGTTTTTT. Translating gives CASSPRTGGDEKLFF.

The chain is built from TRBV7-9 and TRBJ1-2; TRBD1 matches 7 bases. Trimming at V came to 5 bases and at J to 8 bases, leaving 11 bases not matched to a gene. Germline V gives CDR1 SEHNR, CDR2 FQNEAQ (reference sequence). The CDR3 has 14 residues. The CDR3 nucleotides read TGTGCCAGCAGCCACCTGACAGGGTTGGGCGGCTACACCTTC. The encoded protein is CASSHLTGLGGYTF.

In nucleotides, the CDR3 is TGTGCCACCAGTGATTTGAAGATAGCGAACACTGAAGCTTTCTTT. As protein: CATSDLKIANTEAFF. The chain carries TRBV24-1 and TRBJ1-1; no definite D call. Looked up from germline, CDR1 is KGHDR and CDR2 is SFDVKD. The CDR3 loop spans 15 amino acids. The V and J ends lost 0 bases and 1 base respectively, with 8 bases between them.

This clone appeared once. Relative to the germline gene, one junction end is altered; a read error may explain this. V and J are TRBV6-1 and TRBJ1-2; D may be TRBD1 (5 bases). From germline, CDR1 is MNHNS and CDR2 SASEGT. The CDR3 extends over 11 amino acids. In DNA, the CDR3 is TGTGCCAGCAGGGAAGGGGTTGGCTACACCTTC. It translates to CASREGVGYTF.

V gene TRBV18 combines with J gene TRBJ2-5, with 11 bases matching TRBD2. The CDR3 sequence is 14 residues long. Looked up from germline, CDR1 is KGHSH and CDR2 is LQKENI. V shed 10 bases and J 1 base; nucleotides not matched to a gene: 5. CDR3 sequence reads: CATRLAGLQETQYF. CDR3 nucleotides: TGTGCCACCCGACTAGCGGGGCTCCAAGAGACCCAGTACTTC.

The chain combines TRBV7-9 with TRBJ1-1, with 7 bases that match TRBD1. This CDR3 spans 13 amino acids. Germline values: CDR1 SEHNR, CDR2 FQNEAQ (reference sequence). V trimming: 4 bases; J trimming: 6 bases; junction bases outside the gene matches: 5. CDR3 in DNA: TGTGCCAGCAGCTACCAACAGGGGTCTGAAGCTTTCTTT. Translated, it gives CASSYQQGSEAFF. The full variable domain, completed using reference TRBV7-9 and TRBJ1-1, is DTGVSQNPRHKITKRGQNVTFRCDPISEHNRLYWYRQTLGQGPEFLTYFQNEAQLEKSRLLSDRFSAERPKGSFSTLEIQRTEQGDSAMYLCASSYQQGSEAFFGQGTRLTVV.

This clone was seen only once. This chain connects TRBV27 to TRBJ2-1; D possibly corresponds to TRBD2 (5 bases). The CDR3 spans 13 residues. Germline V gives CDR1 MNHEY, CDR2 SMNVEV (reference sequence). The V and J ends lost 3 bases and 3 bases respectively, with 6 bases between them. CDR3 bases: TGTGCCAGCAGTTTTGCGGGCTACAATGAGCAGTTCTTC. It is translated as CASSFAGYNEQFF.

The gene calls are TRBV6-6 and TRBJ2-7, with D uncertain. The CDR3 is 13 amino acids. Deletions cut 4 bases from V and 3 bases from J, with 10 bases between. Germline CDR1 MNHNY, CDR2 SVGAGI (reference sequence). The DNA for the CDR3 is TGTGCCAGCAGTTTGCAGACCCTCTACGAGCAGTACTTC. It specifies CASSLQTLYEQYF.

The gene calls are TRBV5-4 and TRBJ2-3, with D unresolved. Trimming stripped 3 bases from V and 1 base from J, with 6 bases between. This CDR3 is built from 13 residues. In germline, CDR1 is SGHNT, CDR2 YYREEE (reference sequence). The CDR3 nucleotides read TGTGCCAGCAGCTCCCCTGGCACAGATACGCAGTATTTT. This sequence encodes CASSSPGTDTQYF.

The gene calls are TRBV11-3 and TRBJ2-3; D perhaps matches TRBD1 (6 bases). Germline V gene sequence: CDR1 SGHNT, CDR2 YENEEA. Trimming took off 1 base at V and 1 base at J, with 12 bases between the two ends. The CDR3 loop spans 16 amino acids. The CDR3 spells CASSLGGQTGTDTQYF. CDR3 coding DNA: TGTGCCAGCAGCTTAGGAGGACAGACGGGCACAGATACGCAGTATTTT.

This clone occurred a few times. The CDR3 nucleotides read TGTGCCAGCAGCCGCGGGGGGACCACTGAAGCTTTCTTT. Translating gives CASSRGGTTEAFF. The chain is built from TRBV7-6 and TRBJ1-1; D might be TRBD1 (5 bases). The V end was cut by 5 bases, the J end by 4 bases, with 11 bases between. The germline V gene encodes CDR1 SGHVS and CDR2 FNYEAQ. The CDR3 length is 13 residues.

The chain carries TRBV7-9 and TRBJ1-2; the match to TRBD1 covers 8 bases. CDR1 is SEHNR and CDR2 is FQNEAQ in the germline V gene (reference sequence). J lost 3 bases, V lost 7 bases, and 10 bases had no gene match. There are 15 residues in the CDR3. The CDR3 region has the DNA TGTGCCAGCAACCATTGGTTGGACAGGGACTATGGCTACACCTTC. Its translation is CASNHWLDRDYGYTF.

This chain links TRBV4-3 with TRBJ2-7; tentatively, D is TRBD1 or TRBD2 (5 bases each). Trimming removed 1 base at V and 1 base at J, with 14 bases between. The germline V gene has CDR1 LGHNA and CDR2 YSLEER. This CDR3 has 16 residues. Written as DNA, the CDR3 is TGCGCCAGCAGCCAAGGTACGGGGCGCTTATCCTACGAGCAGTACTTC. Protein sequence: CASSQGTGRLSYEQYF.

The CDR3 loop is CASSWATSGSQLFF. CDR3 nucleotides: TGTGCCAGCAGTTGGGCGACTAGCGGGAGCCAGCTGTTTTTT. The J gene is TRBJ2-2, the V gene TRBV6-2 or TRBV6-3, with 12 positions matching TRBD2. With V trimmed by 4 bases and J by 12 bases, 6 bases remained unmatched. The CDR3 contains 14 residues. CDR1 is MNHEY and CDR2 is SVGEGT in the germline V gene.

This chain uses TRBV5-6 with TRBJ2-5; 10 positions match TRBD2. The germline V gene has CDR1 SGHDT and CDR2 YYEEEE. The CDR3 sequence is 17 residues long. The trim removed 0 bases at V and 0 bases at J, leaving 5 bases unmatched. The DNA for the CDR3 is TGTGCCAGCAGCTTGGGACTAGCGGGTCCACACCAAGAGACCCAGTACTTC. Its protein is CASSLGLAGPHQETQYF.

CDR3 region: CASSFVLLGRTRTEAFF. CDR3 in DNA: TGTGCCAGCAGCTTTGTCCTACTTGGGAGGACGCGCACTGAAGCTTTCTTT. The chain uses TRBV11-2 and TRBJ1-1; D is uncertain. This CDR3 region has 17 residues. Trimming cost V 3 bases and J 4 bases, with 21 bases left between them. The germline V gene encodes CDR1 SGHAT and CDR2 FQNNGV. Drawing the rest from reference TRBV11-2 and TRBJ1-1, the complete variable domain is EAGVAQSPRYKIIEKRQSVAFWCNPISGHATLYWYQQILGQGPKLLIQFQNNGVVDDSQLPKDRFSAERLKGVDSTLKIQPAKLEDSAVYLCASSFVLLGRTRTEAFFGQGTRLTVV.

The chain joins TRBV7-2 to TRBJ1-3; unclear D gene. Germline V gene data show CDR1 as SGHTA and CDR2 as FQGNSA. The CDR3 runs 17 residues. Trimming stripped 0 bases from V and 4 bases from J, with 16 bases between. The CDR3 nucleotides are TGTGCCAGCAGCTTAGCTGGAGTCTTTCAAGCGGGAAACACCATATATTTT. The encoded protein is CASSLAGVFQAGNTIYF.

CDR3 nucleotide sequence: TGTGCCACCAGTTATACGGGGGGGAGGACAGATACGCAGTATTTT. Translation gives CATSYTGGRTDTQYF. The chain links TRBV24-1 to TRBJ2-3; the match to TRBD2 covers 8 bases. The ends lost 6 bases at V and 3 bases at J; junction bases unmatched: 7. Germline lookup yields CDR1 KGHDR and CDR2 SFDVKD. The CDR3 has 15 residues.

The chain joins TRBV19 to TRBJ1-3, with a tentative D call TRBD1 (5 bases). The CDR3 contains 19 residues. CDR1 and CDR2 (germline): LNHDA, SQIVND (reference sequence). V was trimmed by 3 bases and J by 2 bases, leaving 23 bases between them. In DNA form, the CDR3 reads TGTGCCAGTAGTATGCGGGTAGGGGCAGCGAGGAGGCCTGGAAACACCATATATTTT. Translation: CASSMRVGAARRPGNTIYF. The whole variable domain, filled in from reference TRBV19 and TRBJ1-3, reads DGGITQSPKYLFRKEGQNVTLSCEQNLNHDAMYWYRQDPGQGLRLIYYSQIVNDFQKGDIAEGYSVSREKKESFPLTVTSAQKNPTAFYLCASSMRVGAARRPGNTIYFGEGSWLTVV.

The chain combines TRBV19 with TRBJ2-2; TRBD2 matches at 13 bases. Losses at the gene ends were 5 bases for V and 0 bases for J; bases not matched to a gene: 9. Germline V gives CDR1 LNHDA, CDR2 SQIVND (reference sequence). The CDR3 runs to 19 residues. CDR3 in DNA: TGTGCCAGTAGTCGGAGGGGACTAGCGGGGTTTGCGAACACCGGGGAGCTGTTTTTT. This codes for CASSRRGLAGFANTGELFF.

This clone occurred once. The V call is TRBV3-1 (or the pseudogene TRBV3-2), the J call TRBJ1-2; D is undetermined. V was cut by 6 bases and J by 1 base, with 18 bases left in between. The CDR3 is 16 residues long. Germline V gene lookup returns CDR1 LGHDT and CDR2 YNNKEL (reference sequence). This CDR3 reads CASRTTDMRRNYGYTF. The CDR3 DNA reads TGTGCCAGCAGGACAACCGACATGCGGCGTAACTATGGCTACACCTTC.

The rearrangement uses TRBV6-5 and TRBJ2-1; 9 bases map to TRBD1. Germline CDR1 is MNHEY and CDR2 is SVGAGI. J gave up 7 bases and V 6 bases, and 10 bases lay outside the gene matches. There are 15 residues in the CDR3. CDR3 amino acids: CASRHRTGVGNEQFF. The CDR3 bases are TGTGCCAGCAGGCACAGGACAGGGGTTGGTAATGAGCAGTTCTTC.

This clone was counted only a few times. The rearrangement links TRBV28 to TRBJ2-2, with a tentative D call TRBD1 (5 bases). Germline assignment: CDR1 MDHEN and CDR2 SYDVKM. CDR3 length: 13 residues. Trimming stripped 6 bases from V and 0 bases from J, with 5 bases between. CDR3 DNA: TGTGCCAGCAGGGGGCCGAACACCGGGGAGCTGTTTTTT. Translating it yields CASRGPNTGELFF. Based on the CDR3 plus reference TRBV28 and TRBJ2-2, the full variable domain is DVKVTQSSRYLVKRTGEKVFLECVQDMDHENMFWYRQDPGLGLRLIYFSYDVKMKEKGDIPEGYSVSREKKERFSLILESASTNQTSMYLCASRGPNTGELFFGEGSRLTVL.

This chain connects TRBV4-3 to TRBJ1-6; D is possibly TRBD1 (5 bases). Trimming stripped 7 bases from V and 8 bases from J, with 15 bases between. Germline V gene lookup returns CDR1 LGHNA and CDR2 YSLEER. CDR3 length: 14 residues. The CDR3 reads CASKSGLMDSPLHF. CDR3 bases: TGCGCCAGCAAGTCAGGGTTAATGGATTCACCCCTCCACTTT.

The chain recombines TRBV14 with TRBJ2-5; D is unresolved. The V gene's germline CDR1 is SGHDN and CDR2 FVKESK. V was shortened by 6 bases and J by 3 bases, with 8 bases between the two germline ends. CDR3 length: 12 residues. This CDR3 is CASSLRKETQYF. The DNA of the CDR3 is TGTGCCAGCAGTCTACGAAAAGAGACCCAGTACTTC. The full variable domain, rest sourced from reference TRBV14 and TRBJ2-5, is EAGVTQFPSHSVIEKGQTVTLRCDPISGHDNLYWYRRVMGKEIKFLLHFVKESKQDESGMPNNRFLAERTGGTYSTLKVQPAELEDSGVYFCASSLRKETQYFGPGTRLLVL.

Here the CDR3 DNA reads TGTGCCAGCAGTTATGGAGGGGGCCTCTACGAGCAGTACTTC. This sequence encodes CASSYGGGLYEQYF. The rearrangement uses TRBV6-5 and TRBJ2-7, with a tentative D call TRBD1 (7 bases). Between the trimmed V and J ends, which lost 3 bases and 3 bases, there was a span of 12 bases. The CDR3 is 14 residues long. The germline V gene has CDR1 MNHEY and CDR2 SVGAGI.

V is TRBV15 and J is TRBJ2-2; the D gene is possibly TRBD1 (6 bases). In germline, CDR1 is LNHNV, CDR2 YYDKDF (reference sequence). Trimming pared 5 bases from V and 0 bases from J, leaving 13 bases between. The CDR3 runs 16 residues. The CDR3 nucleotides read TGTGCCACCAGCGGACAGCAGAAGACGAACACCGGGGAGCTGTTTTTT. Translation gives CATSGQQKTNTGELFF.

The chain couples TRBV27 to TRBJ2-7, with TRBD1 matching over 7 bases. The CDR3 has 15 residues. V shed 0 bases, J shed 0 bases, and the junction held 2 bases outside the gene matches. Germline V gene data show CDR1 as MNHEY and CDR2 as SMNVEV (reference sequence). The CDR3 here is CASSLSGTVSYEQYF. The DNA of the CDR3 is TGTGCCAGCAGTTTATCAGGGACAGTCTCCTACGAGCAGTACTTC.

V and J are TRBV30 and TRBJ2-5; D may be TRBD1 or TRBD2 (6 bases each). Germline-derived CDR1 and CDR2 are GTSNPN and SVGIG (reference sequence). CDR3 size: 13 residues. The germline V and J ends were trimmed by 0 bases and 4 bases, with 9 bases remaining between them. The chain's CDR3 is CAWSVRGGETQYF. CDR3 sequence (DNA): TGTGCCTGGAGTGTCAGGGGAGGAGAGACCCAGTACTTC.